A selection of T cell receptor beta chains follows, all from one sample in a study of T-cell reconstitution after alpha-beta-depleted transplantation in children. In TCRdb, the PCR reads were re-called with MiXCR into one record per CDR3 protein. This sample has around 300,000 distinct CDR3 sequences, with roughly 8.2% found just once. The sample in question was peripheral blood, obtained 360 days after TCRalphabeta/CD19-depleted stem cell transplant. Receptors were obtained from a female patient between 2 and 15 years old who had a stem cell transplant for Fanconi anemia, so the T cells may come from the graft donor. The CDR3 runs from the conserved cysteine through the conserved F or W. Fields, in order: J gene, clone size, D gene, V gene, CDR3 protein, CDR3 DNA. A D gene is named only where the DNA matches it firmly. Clone size appears in some rows only: once, few, many, or a class for an expanded clone.

TRBJ2-7,few,TRBD2,TRBV19,CASSKGSSGGAYEQYF,TGTGCCAGTAGTAAGGGGAGTAGCGGGGGTGCCTACGAGCAGTACTTC
TRBJ2-7,few,-,TRBV9,CASSPHEQYF,TGTGCCAGCAGCCCTCACGAGCAGTACTTC
TRBJ1-2,many,-,TRBV27,CASSLSLGDYGYTF,TGTGCCAGCAGTTTATCGTTGGGGGACTATGGCTACACCTTC
TRBJ2-3,once,TRBD2,TRBV12-3/TRBV12-4,CASSAIRLAGGDTQYF,TGTGCCAGCAGTGCGATCCGTCTAGCGGGGGGGGATACGCAGTATTTT
TRBJ1-2,-,-,TRBV30,CAWRMMTRGYTF,TGTGCCTGGAGGATGATGACACGGGGCTACACCTTC
TRBJ1-2,few,-,TRBV12-3/TRBV12-4,CASSLAGTAYGYTF,TGTGCCAGCAGTTTAGCCGGGACGGCTTATGGCTACACCTTC
TRBJ2-7,few,TRBD2,TRBV18,CASSPGLAGAEQYF,TGTGCCAGCTCACCGGGACTAGCGGGAGCCGAGCAGTACTTC
TRBJ2-5,many,-,TRBV25-1,CASSEGVGALRETQYF,TGTGCCAGCAGTGAAGGGGTAGGGGCTCTTCGAGAGACCCAGTACTTC
TRBJ1-4,-,-,TRBV18,CASSPISGGAPYSYEKLFF,TGTGCCAGCTCACCGATTTCCGGCGGGGCGCCTTACTCGTATGAAAAACTGTTTTTT
TRBJ2-3,many,TRBD2,TRBV5-1,CASSALAGGREDTQYF,TGCGCCAGCAGCGCACTAGCGGGGGGCAGGGAAGATACGCAGTATTTT
TRBJ2-3,-,TRBD2,TRBV12-5,CASGFSYGASGGSTDTQYF,TGTGCTAGTGGTTTCTCGTATGGGGCTAGCGGGGGGAGCACAGATACGCAGTATTTT
TRBJ2-1,many,-,TRBV2,CASSDDVNEQFF,TGTGCCAGCAGTGACGACGTCAATGAGCAGTTCTTC
TRBJ1-1,few,-,TRBV5-1,CASKSGSEAFF,TGCGCCAGCAAATCGGGGTCTGAAGCTTTCTTT
TRBJ1-1,many,-,TRBV12-3/TRBV12-4,CASSWRNTEAFF,TGTGCCAGCAGTTGGAGGAACACTGAAGCTTTCTTT
TRBJ2-7,few,TRBD1,TRBV3-1,CASSQGWDSCQF,TGTGCCAGCAGCCAAGGGTGGGACAGTTGTCAATTC
TRBJ2-2,few,-,TRBV9,CASSVVDGVRAGELFF,TGTGCCAGCAGCGTAGTCGATGGAGTCCGGGCCGGGGAGCTGTTTTTT
TRBJ1-2,many,TRBD1,TRBV27,CASSPNRGDGYGYTF,TGTGCCAGCAGTCCGAACAGGGGAGATGGCTATGGCTACACCTTC
TRBJ2-7,many,TRBD1,TRBV29-1,CSVKDRGTYEQYF,TGCAGCGTTAAAGACAGGGGGACTTACGAGCAGTACTTC
TRBJ1-1,-,TRBD1,TRBV27,CASSSLRGLRDRGRQTEAFF,TGTGCCAGCAGCAGTTTAAGGGGGCTCCGGGACAGGGGGCGACAAACTGAAGCTTTCTTT
TRBJ2-7,many,-,TRBV11-1,CASSSHGGYEQYF,TGTGCCAGCAGCTCACATGGGGGCTACGAGCAGTACTTC
TRBJ1-1,few,-,TRBV10-2,CASSESRSGTEAFF,TGCGCCAGCAGTGAGTCGAGATCAGGCACTGAAGCTTTCTTT
TRBJ2-5,many,-,TRBV29-1,CSVARAYRVTETQYF,TGCAGCGTTGCGCGGGCCTACAGGGTAACCGAGACCCAGTACTTC
TRBJ1-3,-,TRBD1,TRBV28,CASTSRGGGADTIYF,TGTGCCAGCACCTCAAGGGGAGGGGGCGCTGACACCATATATTTT
TRBJ2-3,few,TRBD2,TRBV12-3/TRBV12-4,CTITPAASGGASTDTQYF,TGTACCATCACCCCTGCGGCTAGCGGGGGGGCGAGCACAGATACGCAGTATTTT
TRBJ2-3,many,TRBD2,TRBV5-1,CASSLLAAGTSGTDTQYF,TGCGCCAGCAGCTTGTTGGCCGCCGGGACTAGCGGCACAGATACGCAGTATTTT
TRBJ2-5,-,-,TRBV18,CASSPNGQETQYF,TGTGCCAGCTCACCAAATGGGCAAGAGACCCAGTACTTC
TRBJ2-4,-,TRBD2,TRBV11-2,CASSSGQGLAGYGGAKNIQYF,TGTGCCAGCAGCTCGGGTCAGGGACTAGCGGGATATGGGGGGGCCAAAAACATTCAGTACTTC
TRBJ2-1,-,-,TRBV3-1,CACSQDSRARTEQFF,TGTGCCTGCAGCCAAGACAGTAGAGCTAGAACTGAGCAGTTCTTC
TRBJ2-1,many,TRBD2,TRBV7-3,CASSGLAGVYNEQFF,TGTGCCAGCAGCGGACTAGCGGGAGTATACAATGAGCAGTTCTTC
TRBJ1-5,many,-,TRBV12-3/TRBV12-4,CASSLTGAQPQHF,TGTGCCAGCAGTTTAACAGGCGCTCAGCCCCAGCATTTT
TRBJ2-5,many,TRBD1,TRBV29-1,CSVRRTGGQETQYF,TGCAGCGTTCGGAGGACAGGGGGACAAGAGACCCAGTACTTC
TRBJ1-1,-,-,TRBV19,CASIPRVGEAFF,TGTGCCAGTATTCCGAGGGTCGGTGAAGCTTTCTTT
TRBJ1-2,many,-,TRBV6-5,CASSYSMTISANYGYTF,TGTGCCAGCAGTTACTCGATGACGATTTCAGCTAACTATGGCTACACCTTC
TRBJ1-2,many,TRBD1,TRBV24-1,CATSDLDRDYGYTF,TGTGCCACCAGTGATTTGGACAGGGACTATGGCTACACCTTC
TRBJ2-1,many,-,TRBV7-2,CASSLEVGLKEQFF,TGTGCCAGCAGCTTAGAGGTCGGCCTAAAGGAGCAGTTCTTC
TRBJ1-1,-,-,TRBV6-2/TRBV6-3,CASRNPTPSQAFF,TGTGCCAGCAGGAACCCGACACCCAGTCAAGCTTTCTTT
TRBJ2-3,few,TRBD1,TRBV25-1,CASSEGQGQVDTQYF,TGTGCCAGCAGTGAAGGACAGGGGCAGGTAGATACGCAGTATTTT
TRBJ1-1,many,-,TRBV5-1,CASSLEGQMNTEAFF,TGCGCCAGCAGCTTGGAAGGACAGATGAACACTGAAGCTTTCTTT
TRBJ1-1,-,TRBD1,TRBV5-1,CASSYQTGDSMNTEAFF,TGCGCCAGCAGCTATCAGACAGGGGATTCTATGAACACTGAAGCTTTCTTT
TRBJ1-3,many,TRBD1,TRBV10-3,CAISERSGQGAGNTIYF,TGTGCCATCAGTGAACGAAGTGGACAGGGGGCTGGAAACACCATATATTTT
TRBJ2-3,few,-,TRBV7-9,CASKQGTDTQYF,TGTGCCAGCAAGCAGGGCACAGATACGCAGTATTTT
TRBJ1-1,many,-,TRBV6-5,CASSSTSPNTEAFF,TGTGCCAGCAGTTCCACTTCCCCGAACACTGAAGCTTTCTTT
TRBJ2-3,few,-,TRBV9,CASSVVLSDTQYF,TGTGCCAGCAGCGTAGTTCTGTCAGATACGCAGTATTTT
TRBJ2-2,many,TRBD2,TRBV12-3/TRBV12-4,CASNERESGELFF,TGTGCCAGCAATGAGCGGGAGTCCGGGGAGCTGTTTTTT
TRBJ1-5,many,TRBD1,TRBV4-2,CASSQNDRVGPNSNQPQHF,TGTGCCAGCAGTCAAAATGACAGGGTTGGACCGAATAGCAATCAGCCCCAGCATTTT
TRBJ2-3,-,-,TRBV7-8,CASSTYGTASTDTQYF,TGTGCCAGCAGCACCTACGGGACGGCTAGCACAGATACGCAGTATTTT
TRBJ2-5,-,-,TRBV3-1,CASSQGHSPGGTQYF,TGTGCCAGCAGCCAAGGTCACAGTCCTGGGGGGACCCAGTACTTC
TRBJ2-1,many,TRBD2,TRBV5-1,CASSFGTSGSFGNEQFF,TGCGCCAGCAGCTTTGGGACCAGCGGGAGTTTCGGCAATGAGCAGTTCTTC
TRBJ2-3,many,TRBD2,TRBV7-2,CASSWTSGSTDTQYF,TGTGCCAGCAGCTGGACTAGCGGTAGCACAGATACGCAGTATTTT
TRBJ2-3,-,-,TRBV9,CASSVGRTEPSTDTQYF,TGTGCCAGCAGCGTAGGTAGGACCGAACCCTCCACAGATACGCAGTATTTT